These T cell receptor beta chains were read from a single sample in a study of blood T cell repertoires in COVID-19. Data came from immunoSEQ multiplex PCR; TCRdb stores just in-frame clones and leaves some out. The sample consists of 40,000 to 50,000 clones, 80% to 90% of them appearing once. The sequencing input was peripheral blood. These receptors were obtained from a human donor in a cohort sampled during active COVID-19. The CDR3 runs from the conserved cysteine through the conserved F or W. Each record gives: CDR3 protein, CDR3 DNA, J gene, D gene, clone size, V gene. A D gene is named only where the DNA matches it firmly. For some rows the clone size is stated as once, few or many, or as a class when expanded; others skip it.

CATTGQHQETQYF	TGTGCCACTACGGGACAGCACCAAGAGACCCAGTACTTC	TRBJ2-5	TRBD1	-	TRBV2
CASSPEGQARNNSPLHF	TGTGCCAGCTCACCTGAAGGACAGGCAAGAAATAATTCACCCCTCCACTTT	TRBJ1-6	TRBD1	-	TRBV18
CASSYGGNYGYTF	TGTGCCAGCAGTTACGGAGGGAACTATGGCTACACCTTC	TRBJ1-2	-	-	TRBV6-2/TRBV6-3
CASSLGAGDSNQPQHF	TGTGCCAGCAGCTTAGGGGCAGGGGATAGCAATCAGCCCCAGCATTTT	TRBJ1-5	-	-	TRBV7-9
CASSYSDRINSPLHF	TGTGCCAGCAGTTATTCGGACAGGATTAATTCACCCCTCCACTTT	TRBJ1-6	TRBD1	-	TRBV28
CASSERQGAQPQHF	TGTGCCAGCAGCGAAAGGCAGGGGGCCCAGCCCCAGCATTTT	TRBJ1-5	TRBD1	-	TRBV7-2
CASIPWEGGTYGYTF	TGTGCCAGCATCCCGTGGGAGGGGGGGACCTATGGCTACACCTTC	TRBJ1-2	-	-	TRBV6-5
CASSFPGLAEGTSTDTQYF	TGTGCCAGCAGCTTTCCGGGACTAGCGGAGGGGACTAGCACAGATACGCAGTATTTT	TRBJ2-3	TRBD2	-	TRBV7-9
CASSPWDRENGYTF	TGTGCCAGCAGCCCCTGGGACAGGGAGAATGGCTACACCTTC	TRBJ1-2	TRBD1	-	TRBV3-1/TRBV3-2
CASTETGGNYEQYF	TGTGCCAGCACCGAGACAGGGGGAAACTACGAGCAGTACTTC	TRBJ2-7	TRBD1	-	TRBV6-5
CASSSRLAEYNEQFF	TGTGCCAGCAGTTCGAGACTAGCGGAATACAATGAGCAGTTCTTC	TRBJ2-1	TRBD2	once	TRBV6-5
CASSLTPGGDGYTF	TGTGCCAGCAGCTTAACGCCCGGCGGAGATGGCTACACCTTC	TRBJ1-2	-	-	TRBV7-2
CASSLGAGDTEAFF	TGTGCCAGCAGCTTGGGCGCGGGGGACACTGAAGCTTTCTTT	TRBJ1-1	-	-	TRBV5-6
CASSTTFSTGDTEAFF	TGTGCCAGTAGTACAACCTTCTCGACGGGGGACACTGAAGCTTTCTTT	TRBJ1-1	-	-	TRBV19
CASSFRLAENEQFF	TGTGCCAGCAGCTTCCGGCTAGCGGAGAATGAGCAGTTCTTC	TRBJ2-1	TRBD2	-	TRBV5-4
CASSPHRETGELFF	TGTGCCAGCAGCCCTCACAGGGAAACCGGGGAGCTGTTTTTT	TRBJ2-2	-	once	TRBV4-2
CASSRDRPNYGYTF	TGCGCCAGTTCCCGGGACAGGCCTAACTATGGCTACACCTTC	TRBJ1-2	TRBD1	-	TRBV5-1
CASSPTPYGYTF	TGTGCCAGCAGTCCAACACCCTATGGCTACACCTTC	TRBJ1-2	-	-	TRBV12-3/TRBV12-4
CASSKGGGHEKLFF	TGTGCCAGCAGCAAGGGAGGGGGGCATGAAAAACTGTTTTTT	TRBJ1-4	-	-	TRBV5-4
CASSASGTGSYEQYF	TGTGCCAGCAGCGCCTCCGGGACAGGGTCCTACGAGCAGTACTTC	TRBJ2-7	TRBD1	-	TRBV5-4
CASSEVRDRGHEQYF	TGTGCCAGCAGCGAGGTCCGGGACAGGGGCCACGAGCAGTACTTC	TRBJ2-7	TRBD1	-	TRBV7-2
CASSAGTGNSPLHF	TGCGCCAGCAGCGCAGGGACAGGGAACTCACCCCTCCACTTT	TRBJ1-6	TRBD1	few	TRBV10-1
CASSSGQGPYEQYF	TGTGCCAGCAGCTCGGGACAGGGCCCCTACGAGCAGTACTTC	TRBJ2-7	TRBD1	-	TRBV7-9
CASSLLTGGLTDTQYF	TGTGCCAGTAGTCTACTGACGGGGGGCCTCACAGATACGCAGTATTTT	TRBJ2-3	-	few	TRBV19
CASSSDRHQPQHF	TGTGCCAGCAGCTCGGACAGGCATCAGCCCCAGCATTTT	TRBJ1-5	TRBD1	once	TRBV5-8
CASGFGGGPFYEQFF	TGTGCTAGTGGTTTCGGGGGAGGGCCTTTCTATGAGCAGTTCTTC	TRBJ2-1	TRBD2	once	TRBV12-5